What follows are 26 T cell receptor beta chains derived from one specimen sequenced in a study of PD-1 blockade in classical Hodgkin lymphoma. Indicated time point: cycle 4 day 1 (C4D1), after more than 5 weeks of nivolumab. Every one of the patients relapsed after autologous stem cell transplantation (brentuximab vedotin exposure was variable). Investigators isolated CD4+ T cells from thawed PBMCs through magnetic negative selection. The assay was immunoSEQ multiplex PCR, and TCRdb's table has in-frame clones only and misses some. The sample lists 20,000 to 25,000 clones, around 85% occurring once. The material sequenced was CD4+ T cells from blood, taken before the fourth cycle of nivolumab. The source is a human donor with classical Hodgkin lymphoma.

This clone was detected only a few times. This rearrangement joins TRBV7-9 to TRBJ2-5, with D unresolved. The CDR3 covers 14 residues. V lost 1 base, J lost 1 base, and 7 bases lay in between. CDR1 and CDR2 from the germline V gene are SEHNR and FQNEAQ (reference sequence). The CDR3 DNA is TGTGCCAGCAGCTTAGGAGAGGCCCAAGAGACCCAGTACTTC. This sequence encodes CASSLGEAQETQYF.

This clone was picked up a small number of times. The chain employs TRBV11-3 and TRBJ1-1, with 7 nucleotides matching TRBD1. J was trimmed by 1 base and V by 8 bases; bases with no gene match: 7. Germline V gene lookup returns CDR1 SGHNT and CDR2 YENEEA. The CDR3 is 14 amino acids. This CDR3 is CASPPGQKNTEAFF. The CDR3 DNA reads TGTGCCAGCCCGCCGGGACAGAAGAACACTGAAGCTTTCTTT. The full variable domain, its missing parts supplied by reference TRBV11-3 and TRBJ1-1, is EAGVVQSPRYKIIEKKQPVAFWCNPISGHNTLYWYLQNLGQGPELLIRYENEEAVDDSQLPKDRFSAERLKGVDSTLKIQPAELGDSAVYLCASPPGQKNTEAFFGQGTRLTVV.

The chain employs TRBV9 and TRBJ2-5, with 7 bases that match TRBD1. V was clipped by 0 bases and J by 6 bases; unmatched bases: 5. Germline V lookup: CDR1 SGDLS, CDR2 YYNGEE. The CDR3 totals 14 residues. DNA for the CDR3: TGTGCCAGCAGCGTAGAAGGGGGCTGGAAGACCCAGTACTTC. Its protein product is CASSVEGGWKTQYF.

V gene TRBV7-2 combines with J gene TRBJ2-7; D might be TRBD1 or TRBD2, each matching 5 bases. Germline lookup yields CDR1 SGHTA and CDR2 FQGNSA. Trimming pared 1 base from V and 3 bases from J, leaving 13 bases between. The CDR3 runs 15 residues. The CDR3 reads CASSLEGSGHYEQYF. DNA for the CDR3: TGTGCCAGCAGCTTAGAGGGGTCGGGGCACTACGAGCAGTACTTC. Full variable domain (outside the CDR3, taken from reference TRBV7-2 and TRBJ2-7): GAGVSQSPSNKVTEKGKDVELRCDPISGHTALYWYRQSLGQGLEFLIYFQGNSAPDKSGLPSDRFSAERTGGSVSTLTIQRTQQEDSAVYLCASSLEGSGHYEQYFGPGTRLTVT.

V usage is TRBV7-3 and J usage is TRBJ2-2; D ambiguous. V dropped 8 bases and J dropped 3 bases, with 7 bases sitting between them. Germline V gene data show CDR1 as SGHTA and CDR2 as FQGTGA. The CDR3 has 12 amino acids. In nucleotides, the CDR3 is TGTGCCAGCGGACCTTACACCGGGGAGCTGTTTTTT. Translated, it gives CASGPYTGELFF.

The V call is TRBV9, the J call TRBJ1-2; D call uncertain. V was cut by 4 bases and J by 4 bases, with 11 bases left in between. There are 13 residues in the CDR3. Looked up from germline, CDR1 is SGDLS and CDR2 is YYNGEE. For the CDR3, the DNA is TGTGCCAGCAGCCCTTATTCATTCTATGGCTACACCTTC. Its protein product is CASSPYSFYGYTF.

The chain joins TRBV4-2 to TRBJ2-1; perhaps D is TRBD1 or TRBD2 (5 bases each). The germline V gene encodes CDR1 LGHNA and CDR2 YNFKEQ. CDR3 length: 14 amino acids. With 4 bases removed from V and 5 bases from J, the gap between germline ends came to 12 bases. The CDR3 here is CASSLLGRDNEQFF. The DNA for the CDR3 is TGTGCCAGCAGCCTATTGGGACGGGACAATGAGCAGTTCTTC.

This CDR3 is CASSSTGTGNSPLHF. DNA of the CDR3: TGTGCCAGCAGCAGTACCGGGACGGGAAATTCACCCCTCCACTTT. The V gene is TRBV5-6, the J gene TRBJ1-6, with D tentatively TRBD1 (5 bases). V lost 4 bases to trimming and J lost 7 bases, with 15 bases between them. The CDR3 sequence is 15 residues long. CDR1 is SGHDT, CDR2 YYEEEE, per germline.

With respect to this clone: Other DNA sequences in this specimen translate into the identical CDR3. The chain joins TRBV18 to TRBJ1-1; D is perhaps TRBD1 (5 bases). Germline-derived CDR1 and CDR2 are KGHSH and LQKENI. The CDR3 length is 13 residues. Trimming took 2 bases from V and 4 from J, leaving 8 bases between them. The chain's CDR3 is CASSPGDPTEAFF. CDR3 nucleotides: TGTGCCAGCTCACCAGGGGACCCCACTGAAGCTTTCTTT. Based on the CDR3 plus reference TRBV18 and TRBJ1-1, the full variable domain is NAGVMQNPRHLVRRRGQEARLRCSPMKGHSHVYWYRQLPEEGLKFMVYLQKENIIDESGMPKERFSAEFPKEGPSILRIQQVVRGDSAAYFCASSPGDPTEAFFGQGTRLTVV.

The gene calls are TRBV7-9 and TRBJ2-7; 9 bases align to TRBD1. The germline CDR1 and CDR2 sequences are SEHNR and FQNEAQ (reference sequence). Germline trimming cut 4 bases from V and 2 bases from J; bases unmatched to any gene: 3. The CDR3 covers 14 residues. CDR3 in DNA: TGTGCCAGCAGCTGGGACAGGGACACCTACGAGCAGTACTTC. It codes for CASSWDRDTYEQYF. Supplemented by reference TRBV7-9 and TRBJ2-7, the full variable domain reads DTGVSQNPRHKITKRGQNVTFRCDPISEHNRLYWYRQTLGQGPEFLTYFQNEAQLEKSRLLSDRFSAERPKGSFSTLEIQRTEQGDSAMYLCASSWDRDTYEQYFGPGTRLTVT.

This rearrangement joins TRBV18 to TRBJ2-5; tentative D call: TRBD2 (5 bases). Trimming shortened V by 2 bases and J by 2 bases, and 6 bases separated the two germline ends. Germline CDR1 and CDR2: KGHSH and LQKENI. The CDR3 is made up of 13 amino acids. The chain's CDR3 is CASSPGEQETQYF. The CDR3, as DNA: TGTGCCAGCTCACCAGGGGAGCAAGAGACCCAGTACTTC.

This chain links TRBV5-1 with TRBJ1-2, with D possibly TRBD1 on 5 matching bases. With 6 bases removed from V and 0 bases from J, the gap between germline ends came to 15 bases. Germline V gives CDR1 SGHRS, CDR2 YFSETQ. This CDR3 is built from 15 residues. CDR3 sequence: CASNDGAPANYGYTF. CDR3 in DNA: TGCGCCAGCAATGATGGGGCCCCAGCTAACTATGGCTACACCTTC.

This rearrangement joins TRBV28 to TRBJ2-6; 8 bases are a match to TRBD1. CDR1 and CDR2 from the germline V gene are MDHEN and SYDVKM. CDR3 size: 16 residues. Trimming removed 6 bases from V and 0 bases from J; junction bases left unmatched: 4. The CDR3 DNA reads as TGTGCCAGCAGACAGGGGGGCCCCTCTGGGGCCAACGTCCTGACTTTC. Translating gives CASRQGGPSGANVLTF.

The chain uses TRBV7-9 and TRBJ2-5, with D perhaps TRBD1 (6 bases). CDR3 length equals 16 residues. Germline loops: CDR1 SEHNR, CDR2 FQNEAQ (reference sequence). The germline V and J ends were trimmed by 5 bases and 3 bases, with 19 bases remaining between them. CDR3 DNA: TGTGCCAGCAGCCGTACTCGGACAGAGCCAGAAGAGACCCAGTACTTC. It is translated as CASSRTRTEPEETQYF.

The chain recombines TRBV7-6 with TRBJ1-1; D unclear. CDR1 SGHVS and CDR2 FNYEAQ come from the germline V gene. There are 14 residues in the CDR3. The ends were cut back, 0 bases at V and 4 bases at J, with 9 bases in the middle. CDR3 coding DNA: TGTGCCAGCAGCTTAGCGGGAGGGAGCACTGAAGCTTTCTTT. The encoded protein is CASSLAGGSTEAFF.

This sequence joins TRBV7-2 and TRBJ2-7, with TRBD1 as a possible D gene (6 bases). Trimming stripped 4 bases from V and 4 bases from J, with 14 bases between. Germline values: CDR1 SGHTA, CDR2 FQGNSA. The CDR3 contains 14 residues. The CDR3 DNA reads TGTGCCAGCAGCTCCGAACTGGACAGTTACGAGCAGTACTTC. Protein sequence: CASSSELDSYEQYF.

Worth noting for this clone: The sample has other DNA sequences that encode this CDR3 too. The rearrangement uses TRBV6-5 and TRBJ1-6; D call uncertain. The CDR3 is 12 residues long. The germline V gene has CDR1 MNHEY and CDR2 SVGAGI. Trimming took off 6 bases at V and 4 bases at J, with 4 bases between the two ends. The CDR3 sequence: CASRQYNSPLHF. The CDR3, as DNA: TGTGCCAGCAGACAGTATAATTCACCCCTCCACTTT.

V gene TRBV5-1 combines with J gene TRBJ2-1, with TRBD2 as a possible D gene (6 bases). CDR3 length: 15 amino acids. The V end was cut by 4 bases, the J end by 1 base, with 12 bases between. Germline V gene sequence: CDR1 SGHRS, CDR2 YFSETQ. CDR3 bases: TGCGCCAGCAGCCAGGGACTCCTATCCTACAATGAGCAGTTCTTC. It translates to CASSQGLLSYNEQFF.

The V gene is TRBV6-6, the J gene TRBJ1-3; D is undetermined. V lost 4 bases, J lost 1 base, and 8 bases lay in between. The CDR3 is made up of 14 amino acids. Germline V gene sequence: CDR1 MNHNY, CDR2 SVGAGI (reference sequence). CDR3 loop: CASSSTTSGNTIYF. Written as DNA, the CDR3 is TGTGCCAGCAGTTCCACAACTTCTGGAAACACCATATATTTT.

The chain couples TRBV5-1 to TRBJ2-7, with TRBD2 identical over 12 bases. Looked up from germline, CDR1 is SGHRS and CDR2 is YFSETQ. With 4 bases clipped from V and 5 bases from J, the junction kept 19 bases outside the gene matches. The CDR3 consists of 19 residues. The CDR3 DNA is TGCGCCAGCAGCCCCGAGGGGCTAGCGGGGGGGCCAGAGGCCAACGAGCAGTACTTC. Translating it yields CASSPEGLAGGPEANEQYF.

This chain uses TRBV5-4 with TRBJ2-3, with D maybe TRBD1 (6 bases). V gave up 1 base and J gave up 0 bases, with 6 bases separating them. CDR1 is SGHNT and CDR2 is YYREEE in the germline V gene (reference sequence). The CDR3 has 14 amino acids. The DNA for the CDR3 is TGTGCCAGCAGCTTGACAGGGAGCACAGATACGCAGTATTTT. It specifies CASSLTGSTDTQYF. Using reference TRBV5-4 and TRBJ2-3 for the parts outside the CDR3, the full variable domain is ETGVTQSPTHLIKTRGQQVTLRCSSQSGHNTVSWYQQALGQGPQFIFQYYREEENGRGNFPPRFSGLQFPNYSSELNVNALELDDSALYLCASSLTGSTDTQYFGPGTRLTVL.

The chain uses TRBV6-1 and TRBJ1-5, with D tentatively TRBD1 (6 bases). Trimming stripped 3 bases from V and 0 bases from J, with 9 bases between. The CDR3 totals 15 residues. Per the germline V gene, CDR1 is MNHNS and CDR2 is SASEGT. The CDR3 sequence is CASSETGSSNQPQHF. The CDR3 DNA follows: TGTGCCAGCAGTGAGACAGGTAGTAGCAATCAGCCCCAGCATTTT.

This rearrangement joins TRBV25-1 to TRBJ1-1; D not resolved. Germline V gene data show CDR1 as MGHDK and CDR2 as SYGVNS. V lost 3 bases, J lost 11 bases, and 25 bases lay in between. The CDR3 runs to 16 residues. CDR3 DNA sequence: TGTGCCAGCAGTGATCCCCGGGTAGCGGGCGGCGGGGAGGCTTTCTTT. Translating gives CASSDPRVAGGGEAFF.

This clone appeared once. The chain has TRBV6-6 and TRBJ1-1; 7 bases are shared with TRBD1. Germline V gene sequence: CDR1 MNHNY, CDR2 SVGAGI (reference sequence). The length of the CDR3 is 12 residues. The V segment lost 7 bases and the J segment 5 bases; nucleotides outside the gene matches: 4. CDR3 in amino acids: CASTPGGTEAFF. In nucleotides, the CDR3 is TGTGCCAGCACTCCAGGGGGAACTGAAGCTTTCTTT.

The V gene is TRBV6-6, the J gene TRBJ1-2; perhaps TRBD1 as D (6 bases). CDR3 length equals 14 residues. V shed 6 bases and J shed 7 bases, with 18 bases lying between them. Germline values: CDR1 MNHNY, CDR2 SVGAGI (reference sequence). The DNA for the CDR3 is TGTGCCAGCAGCCCGGATTGGGGGGCGGGTGGCTACACCTTC. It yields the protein CASSPDWGAGGYTF.

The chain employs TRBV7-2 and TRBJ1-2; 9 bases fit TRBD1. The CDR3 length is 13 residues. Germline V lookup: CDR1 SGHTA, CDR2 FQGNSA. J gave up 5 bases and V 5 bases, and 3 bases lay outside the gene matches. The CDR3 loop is CASSETGGYGYTF. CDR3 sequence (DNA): TGTGCCAGCAGCGAGACAGGGGGGTATGGCTACACCTTC.